Below, 30 T cell receptor beta chains from the same sample are listed, as sequenced in a study of CD8 T cells in Susac syndrome. RNA, at about 0.5 to 1 ug, was reverse transcribed with random hexamers. TCRdb processed the immunoSEQ multiplex PCR reads anew with MiXCR; each CDR3 protein has one entry. This sample has approximately 200,000 distinct CDR3 sequences; approximately 96% occur once, and the top ten carry under 0.095%. Sequencing input: CD4+ T cells from PBMCs. Receptor source: a human donor with multiple sclerosis.

V and J are TRBV6-1 and TRBJ1-1; 9 bases agree with TRBD1. Germline V gene lookup returns CDR1 MNHNS and CDR2 SASEGT. After removal of 6 bases from V and 0 bases from J, the junction contained 11 bases not matched to a gene. The CDR3 extends over 17 amino acids. CDR3 sequence: CASRSGQGIGLNTEAFF. The CDR3 region has the DNA TGTGCCAGCAGATCGGGACAGGGAATTGGTTTGAACACTGAAGCTTTCTTT.

The V gene is TRBV3-1, the J gene TRBJ1-3; tentatively, D is TRBD1 (5 bases). Germline V gene data show CDR1 as LGHDT and CDR2 as YNNKEL (reference sequence). CDR3 length: 14 amino acids. Trimming left V 5 bases short and J 0 bases short, with 8 bases between. CDR3 sequence: CASSGTDSGNTIYF. The CDR3, as DNA: TGTGCCAGCAGCGGGACGGACTCTGGAAACACCATATATTTT.

This chain uses TRBV30 with TRBJ1-4, with D possibly TRBD1 on 5 matching bases. The V and J ends lost 4 bases and 4 bases respectively, with 13 bases between them. CDR3 size: 14 residues. CDR1 is GTSNPN and CDR2 is SVGIG in the germline V gene (reference sequence). The CDR3 DNA reads as TGTGCCTGGAAAGGGGACTTTAGTAATGAAAAACTGTTTTTT. This encodes CAWKGDFSNEKLFF.

The rearrangement links TRBV15 to TRBJ1-2; 7 bases are a match to TRBD1. Germline lookup yields CDR1 LNHNV and CDR2 YYDKDF (reference sequence). J was trimmed by 5 bases and V by 2 bases; bases with no gene match: 11. The CDR3 is 16 amino acids. The CDR3 protein is CATSRKTGKRGYGYTF. CDR3 bases: TGTGCCACCAGCAGAAAGACAGGGAAAAGAGGGTATGGCTACACCTTC.

The V call is TRBV20-1, the J call TRBJ1-2; 7 bases align to TRBD1. Germline CDR1 and CDR2: DFQATT and SNEGSKA (reference sequence). The CDR3 contains 13 residues. J gave up 7 bases and V 6 bases, and 11 bases lay outside the gene matches. The CDR3 protein is CSAKATGAGGYTF. CDR3 nucleotides: TGCAGTGCCAAAGCCACAGGGGCGGGTGGCTACACCTTC.

The chain combines TRBV20-1 with TRBJ2-7; D not certain. Germline values: CDR1 DFQATT, CDR2 SNEGSKA (reference sequence). Trimming left V 4 bases short and J 6 bases short, with 13 bases between. The CDR3 is made up of 12 amino acids. For the CDR3, the DNA is TGCAGTGCTAAAACCCTTTTGGGCGAGCAGTACTTC. It encodes CSAKTLLGEQYF.

The DNA of the CDR3 is TGCAGTGCTAGAGACCAGGACAGAGCTAACTATGGCTACACCTTC. Amino acid sequence: CSARDQDRANYGYTF. The rearrangement uses TRBV20-1 and TRBJ1-2, with D perhaps matching TRBD1 (6 bases). The CDR3 runs to 15 residues. The ends were cut back, 0 bases at V and 0 bases at J, with 11 bases in the middle. From germline, CDR1 is DFQATT and CDR2 SNEGSKA (reference sequence).

The chain has TRBV7-9 and TRBJ2-3; D is uncertain. This CDR3 spans 14 amino acids. Germline V CDR1 and CDR2: SEHNR, FQNEAQ (reference sequence). V gave up 3 bases and J gave up 2 bases, with 9 bases separating them. The CDR3 spells CASSFLSLTDTQYF. In DNA, the CDR3 is TGTGCCAGCAGCTTTTTGAGCCTCACAGATACGCAGTATTTT.

This clonotype was seen a single time. The CDR3 nucleotides are TGCAGTGCTAGTAGCGGGGGGGCTGACAAAAACATTCAGTACTTC. The encoded protein is CSASSGGADKNIQYF. The rearrangement joins TRBV20-1 to TRBJ2-4; 11 nucleotides match TRBD2. Germline V CDR1 and CDR2: DFQATT, SNEGSKA (reference sequence). With 3 bases clipped from V and 3 bases from J, the junction kept 4 bases outside the gene matches. The CDR3 runs to 15 residues.

This rearrangement joins TRBV6-1 to TRBJ2-7; D may match TRBD1 or TRBD2 (6 bases each). This CDR3 contains 14 residues. Germline lookup yields CDR1 MNHNS and CDR2 SASEGT. V lost 7 bases, J lost 5 bases, and 18 bases lay in between. CDR3 nucleotides: TGTGCCAGCACTCCCGGGACAATAGCGGACGAGCAGTACTTC. As protein: CASTPGTIADEQYF.

The rearrangement links TRBV3-1 to TRBJ2-1; TRBD2 agrees at 8 bases. Germline CDR1 LGHDT, CDR2 YNNKEL (reference sequence). This CDR3 has 17 residues. The V gene end was trimmed by 5 bases and the J gene end by 0 bases; junction bases not matched to a gene: 9. The CDR3 nucleotides read TGTGCCAGCAGCAGCTTCTGGCGGGGGGTCTCCTACAATGAGCAGTTCTTC. Protein product: CASSSFWRGVSYNEQFF.

The V call is TRBV4-1, the J call TRBJ1-5; no definite D call. The germline gives CDR1 MGHRA, CDR2 YSYEKL. V lost 3 bases and J lost 2, with 14 bases in between. The CDR3 has 16 amino acids. The CDR3 protein is CASSHLGEGGNQPQHF. Here the CDR3 DNA reads TGCGCCAGCAGCCACCTCGGAGAAGGAGGCAATCAGCCCCAGCATTTT.

This chain joins TRBV15 and TRBJ2-2; 11 bases line up with TRBD2. After removal of 2 bases from V and 6 bases from J, the junction contained 2 bases not matched to a gene. CDR3 length: 15 amino acids. The germline CDR1 and CDR2 sequences are LNHNV and YYDKDF (reference sequence). For the CDR3, the DNA is TGTGCCACCAGCAGACTAGCGGGGGGCCCCGGGGAGCTGTTTTTT. Its protein is CATSRLAGGPGELFF.

The chain couples TRBV5-1 to TRBJ2-3; possibly TRBD2 for D (6 bases). This CDR3 region has 16 residues. Germline CDR1 SGHRS, CDR2 YFSETQ. The V end lost 2 bases, the J end lost 2 bases, and 15 bases lay between the germline ends. The CDR3 nucleotides are TGCGCCAGCAGCTTTGAACTAGCCCCTTACACAGATACGCAGTATTTT. Translated: CASSFELAPYTDTQYF. The variable domain in full, with the rest retrieved from reference TRBV5-1 and TRBJ2-3, is KAGVTQTPRYLIKTRGQQVTLSCSPISGHRSVSWYQQTPGQGLQFLFEYFSETQRNKGNFPGRFSGRQFSNSRSEMNVSTLELGDSALYLCASSFELAPYTDTQYFGPGTRLTVL.

This clonotype was seen a few times. The chain recombines TRBV29-1 with TRBJ1-1; 7 bases map to TRBD1. This CDR3 is built from 12 residues. Per germline, CDR1 SQVTM and CDR2 ANQGSEA. The trim removed 4 bases at V and 5 bases at J, leaving 4 bases unmatched. For the CDR3, the DNA is TGCAGCGTTGTACCAGGGGGAACTGAAGCTTTCTTT. Translated: CSVVPGGTEAFF.

This rearrangement joins TRBV12-3 or TRBV12-4 to TRBJ2-3; maybe TRBD1 (6 bases). The CDR3 spans 14 residues. Trimming took off 6 bases at V and 0 bases at J, with 10 bases between the two ends. The CDR3 spells CASRRTASTDTQYF. In nucleotides, the CDR3 is TGTGCCAGCAGGCGGACAGCTAGCACAGATACGCAGTATTTT.

This chain uses TRBV20-1 with TRBJ1-1; 7 bases fit TRBD1. This CDR3 region has 13 residues. Trimming took 6 bases from V and 3 from J; bases not matched to a gene: 7. The germline gives CDR1 DFQATT, CDR2 SNEGSKA (reference sequence). The CDR3: CSARVDRDTEAFF. CDR3 DNA sequence: TGCAGTGCCCGAGTCGACAGGGACACTGAAGCTTTCTTT.

The V gene is TRBV2, the J gene TRBJ1-5, with D tentatively TRBD1 (5 bases). V lost 0 bases to trimming and J lost 2 bases, with 8 bases between them. The CDR3 is made up of 15 amino acids. Germline lookup yields CDR1 SNHLY and CDR2 FYNNEI. The CDR3 DNA reads as TGTGCCAGCAGTGAAGCCCAGGGTGGCAATCAGCCCCAGCATTTT. Translation gives CASSEAQGGNQPQHF.

V gene TRBV5-1 combines with J gene TRBJ2-6; 7 positions match TRBD1. Germline V gene sequence: CDR1 SGHRS, CDR2 YFSETQ. The J segment lost 0 bases and the V segment lost 4 bases, leaving 4 bases of the junction unmatched. The CDR3 spans 16 residues. The CDR3 region is CASSTGAISGANVLTF. As DNA, the CDR3 is TGCGCCAGCAGCACAGGGGCCATCTCTGGGGCCAACGTCCTGACTTTC.

The chain links TRBV7-9 to TRBJ1-2; D is undetermined. Germline V gives CDR1 SEHNR, CDR2 FQNEAQ (reference sequence). The CDR3 totals 14 residues. V was shortened by 1 base and J by 13 bases, with 19 bases between the two germline ends. The CDR3, as DNA: TGTGCCAGCAGCTTAGGTCTAACCGCCCCTCGGAGCACCTTC. Translation gives CASSLGLTAPRSTF.

CDR3 amino acids: CASSPGKITNEKLFF. CDR3 DNA: TGTGCCAGCAGCCCAGGAAAGATAACTAATGAAAAACTGTTTTTT. The J gene is TRBJ1-4, the V gene TRBV3-1; no clear D. The CDR3 totals 15 residues. V shed 4 bases and J shed 1 base, with 10 bases lying between them. Germline lookup yields CDR1 LGHDT and CDR2 YNNKEL (reference sequence).

V gene TRBV6-7 combines with J gene TRBJ2-7; D could derive from TRBD1 or TRBD2 (5 bases each). TRBV6-7 is an ORF; its function is uncertain. The CDR3 length is 15 residues. V was cut by 2 bases and J by 3 bases, with 14 bases left in between. CDR3 residues: CASSYGGREDYEQYF. CDR3 bases: TGTGCCAGCAGTTACGGGGGACGAGAAGACTACGAGCAGTACTTC.

V is TRBV20-1 and J is TRBJ1-4; D ambiguous. This CDR3 is 16 amino acids long. V dropped 3 bases and J dropped 7 bases, with 21 bases sitting between them. CDR1 and CDR2 (germline): DFQATT, SNEGSKA (reference sequence). The CDR3 nucleotides are TGCAGTGCTAGCGAGGACCGGTGGGGTGGAGTTGAAAAACTGTTTTTT. As protein: CSASEDRWGGVEKLFF.

The chain recombines TRBV6-2 or TRBV6-3 with TRBJ1-5; D ambiguous. The CDR3 length is 12 residues. The ends were cut back, 5 bases at V and 4 bases at J, with 6 bases in the middle. CDR1 MNHEY and CDR2 SVGEGT come from the germline V gene. DNA for the CDR3: TGTGCCAGCAGTCCCAGGAATCAGCCCCAGCATTTT. As protein: CASSPRNQPQHF.

The gene calls are TRBV29-1 and TRBJ1-1, with D hard to call. The CDR3 contains 13 residues. Germline CDR1 is SQVTM and CDR2 is ANQGSEA. This chain's CDR3 is CSALWQANTEAFF. In nucleotides, the CDR3 is TGCAGTGCTCTTTGGCAGGCGAACACTGAAGCTTTCTTT. The whole variable domain, filled in from reference TRBV29-1 and TRBJ1-1, reads SAVISQKPSRDICQRGTSLTIQCQVDSQVTMMFWYRQQPGQSLTLIATANQGSEATYESGFVIDKFPISRPNLTFSTLTVSNMSPEDSSIYLCSALWQANTEAFFGQGTRLTVV.

The chain has TRBV20-1 and TRBJ2-7; D is undetermined. The germline gives CDR1 DFQATT, CDR2 SNEGSKA (reference sequence). The CDR3 length is 13 residues. V lost 2 bases and J 2 bases, leaving 10 bases between the germline ends. The CDR3 DNA follows: TGCAGTGCTAGAAAGACTGGGACCTACGAGCAGTACTTC. As protein: CSARKTGTYEQYF.

CDR3: CASSPGHPYEQYF. CDR3 bases: TGTGCCAGTAGTCCCGGACACCCTTACGAGCAGTACTTC. This chain links TRBV19 with TRBJ2-7; maybe TRBD1 (5 bases). Trimming pared 5 bases from V and 4 bases from J, leaving 12 bases between. Germline CDR1 is LNHDA and CDR2 is SQIVND (reference sequence). The CDR3 is 13 residues long.

V usage is TRBV5-1 and J usage is TRBJ2-3, with 7 bases fitting TRBD2. The length of the CDR3 is 17 residues. CDR1 SGHRS and CDR2 YFSETQ come from the germline V gene. V was pared by 5 bases and J by 0 bases, with 12 bases of the junction left unmatched. CDR3 in amino acids: CASRSGGGPASTDTQYF. Written as DNA, the CDR3 is TGCGCCAGCAGAAGTGGGGGGGGACCCGCTAGCACAGATACGCAGTATTTT.

J is TRBJ1-2 and V is TRBV29-1, with TRBD1 matching 7 bases. The CDR3 is made up of 11 amino acids. The V gene end was trimmed by 5 bases and the J gene end by 7 bases; junction bases not matched to a gene: 4. Per germline, CDR1 SQVTM and CDR2 ANQGSEA. CDR3 nucleotides: TGCAGCGTTTACTGGGACAGTGGCTACACCTTC. Translated, it gives CSVYWDSGYTF.

The chain recombines TRBV29-1 with TRBJ2-7; perhaps TRBD2 as D (5 bases). The germline CDR1 and CDR2 sequences are SQVTM and ANQGSEA. CDR3 length: 13 residues. Trimming cost V 7 bases and J 0 bases, with 13 bases left between them. CDR3 sequence (DNA): TGCAGCGGGCGGACTGCGAGCTCCTACGAGCAGTACTTC. As protein: CSGRTASSYEQYF.